The clone carrying this T cell receptor beta chain was seen a handful of times. Its antigen remains unknown. This sample's TCRbeta library carried unique molecular identifier barcodes. TCRdb redid the calling of the PCR reads with MiXCR, one entry per CDR3 protein. The top ten hold about 15% of the sample, which has approximately 520,000 distinct CDR3 sequences, around 10% seen once. The data were taken from a study of T-cell reconstitution after alpha-beta-depleted transplantation in children. Broader study findings: In patients about two months after transplant, alpha-beta T cells reportedly arose from several hundred expanded graft clones. By one year post-transplant, T-cell counts and diversity largely arose from T cells that were newly produced. The high TCRbeta diversity at day 60 in some patients came from surviving recipient T cells and thymic progenitors.

The CDR3 runs 17 residues. V was trimmed by 2 bases and J by 6 bases, leaving 20 bases between them. The chain employs TRBV12-3 or TRBV12-4 and TRBJ2-4, with D possibly TRBD2 on 6 matching bases. The input for sequencing was PBMCs, mostly from graft donor cells, taken 180 days after TCRalphabeta/CD19-depleted stem cell transplant. This receptor was taken from a female patient aged 2-9 years who had a stem cell transplant for aplastic anemia, so the T cells may come from the graft donor. Here the CDR3 DNA reads TGTGCCAGCAGTTTATTACCCGCGGAGGGTGCCGCAAACATTCAGTACTTC. This gives the protein CASSLLPAEGAANIQYF.